Below are 17 T cell receptor beta chains sequenced from a single sample in a study of graft-versus-host responses after intestinal transplantation. The table came from immunoSEQ multiplex PCR; TCRdb's copy has only in-frame clones and leaves some out. The repertoire includes fewer than 110,000 clones, 93% of them detected once, and more than 0.95% sits in the top ten. Their antigens remain unidentified. The sequencing here drew on unstimulated CD8+ T cells sorted from spleen or lymph node cells, taken before intestinal transplant. These receptors all stem from a human donor who received an intestinal transplant.

This rearrangement joins TRBV11-2 to TRBJ1-3; D not certain. The CDR3 covers 13 residues. The germline gives CDR1 SGHAT, CDR2 FQNNGV. V dropped 3 bases and J dropped 6 bases, with 9 bases sitting between them. This CDR3 reads CASSFSLENTIYF. In nucleotides, the CDR3 is TGTGCCAGCAGCTTCTCACTTGAAAACACCATATATTTT.

The J gene is TRBJ2-6, the V gene TRBV9; no reliable D call. The CDR3 runs to 15 residues. CDR1 SGDLS and CDR2 YYNGEE come from the germline V gene. V was trimmed by 4 bases and J by 1 base, leaving 9 bases between them. In nucleotides, the CDR3 is TGTGCCAGCAGCCCCCGAGGTTCTGGGGCCAACGTCCTGACTTTC. Encoded protein: CASSPRGSGANVLTF. Full variable domain (outside the CDR3, taken from reference TRBV9 and TRBJ2-6): DSGVTQTPKHLITATGQRVTLRCSPRSGDLSVYWYQQSLDQGLQFLIQYYNGEERAKGNILERFSAQQFPDLHSELNLSSLELGDSALYFCASSPRGSGANVLTFGAGSRLTVL.

The V call is TRBV6-1, the J call TRBJ1-1; D gene unclear. CDR1 and CDR2 from the germline V gene are MNHNS and SASEGT. V dropped 1 base and J dropped 1 base, with 4 bases sitting between them. CDR3 length equals 13 residues. The DNA of the CDR3 is TGTGCCAGCAGTGAAGGCGGGAACACTGAAGCTTTCTTT. Amino acids: CASSEGGNTEAFF.

J is TRBJ2-1 and V is TRBV14; D not certain. Trimming removed 4 bases at V and 3 bases at J, with 4 bases between. Germline CDR1 SGHDN, CDR2 FVKESK. The CDR3 length is 12 residues. CDR3 protein: CASSPFYNEQFF. CDR3 sequence (DNA): TGTGCCAGCAGCCCATTCTACAATGAGCAGTTCTTC.

This clone was seen only a few times. The chain combines TRBV11-2 with TRBJ1-3, with 7 positions matching TRBD1. Germline V CDR1 and CDR2: SGHAT, FQNNGV. V lost 5 bases and J lost 0; bases outside the gene matches: 4. The length of the CDR3 is 15 residues. The CDR3: CASSQGTASGNTIYF. CDR3 DNA sequence: TGTGCCAGCAGCCAAGGGACAGCCTCTGGAAACACCATATATTTT. Full variable domain (outside the CDR3, taken from reference TRBV11-2 and TRBJ1-3): EAGVAQSPRYKIIEKRQSVAFWCNPISGHATLYWYQQILGQGPKLLIQFQNNGVVDDSQLPKDRFSAERLKGVDSTLKIQPAKLEDSAVYLCASSQGTASGNTIYFGEGSWLTVV.

The gene calls are TRBV10-3 and TRBJ2-1; D unresolved. V shed 8 bases and J shed 0 bases, with 11 bases lying between them. This CDR3 has 14 residues. In germline, CDR1 is ENHRY, CDR2 SYGVKD. The DNA for the CDR3 is TGTGCCATCGCCGACGTAGGCTCCTACAATGAGCAGTTCTTC. Its translation: CAIADVGSYNEQFF.

The rearrangement links TRBV7-8 to TRBJ1-2, with 10 positions matching TRBD1. CDR1 and CDR2 (germline): SGHVS, FQNEAQ. The CDR3 loop spans 15 amino acids. The trim removed 3 bases at V and 4 bases at J, leaving 5 bases unmatched. This CDR3 is CASSLGDRGAYGYTF. As DNA, the CDR3 is TGTGCCAGCAGCTTGGGGGACAGGGGAGCCTATGGCTACACCTTC.

For the CDR3, the DNA is TGTGCCAGCAGCTTATCGTTACAAGGAGCTTTCTTT. It codes for CASSLSLQGAFF. V and J are TRBV7-9 and TRBJ1-1; D is ambiguous. The CDR3 has 12 amino acids. Germline CDR1 and CDR2: SEHNR and FQNEAQ (reference sequence). V gave up 2 bases and J gave up 10 bases, with 11 bases separating them.

The chain combines TRBV5-5 with TRBJ2-5; 12 nucleotides line up with TRBD1. The CDR3 totals 15 residues. The germline gives CDR1 SGHKS, CDR2 YYEKEE (reference sequence). Unmatched junction bases numbered 4, after V lost 3 bases and J lost 4 bases. CDR3 sequence: CASSSGDRGRETQYF. Here the CDR3 DNA reads TGTGCCAGCAGCTCCGGGGACAGGGGGCGAGAGACCCAGTACTTC.

The CDR3 sequence is CASSPPGGRVGQYF. The CDR3 DNA is TGTGCCAGCAGCCCTCCGGGGGGCCGGGTCGGGCAGTACTTC. This chain uses TRBV11-2 with TRBJ2-7; tentative D call: TRBD2 (7 bases). The CDR3 contains 14 residues. The germline CDR1 and CDR2 sequences are SGHAT and FQNNGV. The ends were cut back, 5 bases at V and 9 bases at J, with 20 bases in the middle.

To note about this clone: The same CDR3 also results from other DNA sequences found in this sample. The V and J genes are TRBV5-6 and TRBJ2-5; D uncertain. The CDR3 runs to 11 residues. The ends were cut back, 2 bases at V and 2 bases at J, with 1 base in the middle. Looked up from germline, CDR1 is SGHDT and CDR2 is YYEEEE. The chain's CDR3 is CASSLQETQYF. CDR3 nucleotide sequence: TGTGCCAGCAGCTTACAAGAGACCCAGTACTTC.

The chain is built from TRBV30 and TRBJ2-5; tentative D call: TRBD2 (6 bases). CDR3 length equals 13 residues. CDR1 GTSNPN and CDR2 SVGIG come from the germline V gene (reference sequence). V gave up 6 bases and J gave up 5 bases, with 16 bases separating them. CDR3 region: CACARGGLETQYF. The CDR3 region has the DNA TGTGCCTGCGCCCGTGGGGGACTGGAGACCCAGTACTTC. Based on the CDR3 plus reference TRBV30 and TRBJ2-5, the full variable domain is SQTIHQWPATLVQPVGSPLSLECTVEGTSNPNLYWYRQAAGRGLQLLFYSVGIGQISSEVPQNLSASRPQDRQFILSSKKLLLSDSGFYLCACARGGLETQYFGPGTRLLVL.

This sequence joins TRBV7-9 and TRBJ2-2; D is possibly TRBD1 (6 bases). V lost 6 bases and J 5 bases, leaving 10 bases between the germline ends. The CDR3 spans 13 residues. CDR1 is SEHNR and CDR2 is FQNEAQ in the germline V gene (reference sequence). The CDR3 DNA reads as TGTGCCAGCAGAACAGGGATGACCGGGGAGCTGTTTTTT. Translating gives CASRTGMTGELFF. The full variable domain, its missing parts supplied by reference TRBV7-9 and TRBJ2-2, is DTGVSQNPRHKITKRGQNVTFRCDPISEHNRLYWYRQTLGQGPEFLTYFQNEAQLEKSRLLSDRFSAERPKGSFSTLEIQRTEQGDSAMYLCASRTGMTGELFFGEGSRLTVL.

The chain combines TRBV4-1 with TRBJ2-3; 7 bases align to TRBD2. Germline trimming cut 4 bases from V and 2 bases from J; bases unmatched to any gene: 6. This CDR3 has 15 amino acids. The germline V gene has CDR1 MGHRA and CDR2 YSYEKL. CDR3 in amino acids: CASSLRDYFTDTQYF. Written as DNA, the CDR3 is TGCGCCAGCAGCCTCCGGGACTACTTCACAGATACGCAGTATTTT.

The chain joins TRBV27 to TRBJ1-1, with TRBD1 identical over 9 bases. Losses at the gene ends were 1 base for V and 5 bases for J; bases not matched to a gene: 11. CDR1 is MNHEY, CDR2 SMNVEV, per germline (reference sequence). The CDR3 is 17 residues long. CDR3 sequence reads: CASSLYPGQGGGTEAFF. The CDR3, as DNA: TGTGCCAGCAGTTTATATCCGGGACAGGGAGGGGGGACTGAAGCTTTCTTT.

The chain combines TRBV18 with TRBJ2-2; 10 bases map to TRBD1. The CDR3 contains 15 residues. After removal of 3 bases from V and 4 bases from J, the junction contained 2 bases not matched to a gene. Germline V gene sequence: CDR1 KGHSH, CDR2 LQKENI. CDR3 loop: CASSPDRGRTGELFF. For the CDR3, the DNA is TGTGCCAGCTCACCCGACAGGGGGCGCACCGGGGAGCTGTTTTTT.

This chain joins TRBV27 and TRBJ1-6; no firm D call. Between the trimmed V and J ends, which lost 1 base and 8 bases, there was a span of 12 bases. Looked up from germline, CDR1 is MNHEY and CDR2 is SMNVEV (reference sequence). The length of the CDR3 is 15 residues. The CDR3 is CASSLFSYGDSPLHF. CDR3 coding DNA: TGTGCCAGCAGTTTATTTTCGTATGGTGATTCACCCCTCCACTTT.